This T cell receptor beta chain came from a study of blood T cells in healthy people across ages (dated by TCRdb to between 2015 and 2017). In the study overall: Template switching captured roughly one uniquely barcoded TCR beta cDNA molecule per two T cells in model experiments. The study measured age-related changes in TCR beta repertoire diversity using deep sequencing normalized with unique cDNA molecular identifiers. The donors were divided into four age groups: young (average approximately 17 years), middle-aged (about 39), aged (around 67) and long-lived (about 79). Donors of different ages were randomly distributed across sequencing lanes to avoid experimental bias. Using the same blood draw, the study looked at two additional independent replicas of 1 million unique cDNA reads for two donors, one aged 18 to 30 and the other aged 80 or older.

Of note for this clonotype: Its target antigen remains unknown. It has no much larger one-base neighbor in the sample; base qualities were not kept.

Counted from cysteine to phenylalanine, this CDR3 has 14 amino acids. The sequence is cut down to CDR3 DNA, 42 bases in frame from base 1. V lost 6 bases and J lost 3 bases; the stretch between them is 13 bases long. The library was made by 5' RACE. Sequencing was carried out with an Illumina HiSeq 2500. A second 7 to 11 cycle PCR used a sample-barcoded 5' primer and a J-beta primer mix. Each TCR beta cDNA molecule received a unique molecular identifier from a template-switch 5' adaptor carrying 12 random nucleotides. Each sample yielded at least 2.5 million CDR3-containing paired-end reads. First-strand cDNA synthesis was performed from all RNA using the Mint cDNA synthesis kit, with priming by a TRBC-specific oligonucleotide. After uracil-DNA glycosylase treatment, a first 18-cycle PCR used universal primers M1SS and BC2_uni_R on all cDNA. The authors' pipeline ran thus. Normalization of each sample was performed by random selection of 1 million high-quality reads, each carrying a distinct molecular identifier. Reads with shared molecular identifiers were discarded instead of being binned into consensus sequences. CDR3 identification, clonotype clustering and error correction used MiTCR with a Q25 quality threshold and the strictest error-elimination algorithm. A nonparametric unseen species model with Euler transformation was used to estimate lower-bound total TCR beta diversity. The public reads were reanalyzed by TCRdb: fastp trimming at Q25, MiXCR alignment, in-frame beta chains only. CDR3 protein duplicates are merged, each entry listing the most common genes and DNA. TCRdb's processing, not the authors', yielded these V and J calls. The sample table lists 850,000 to 1,000,000 distinct CDR3 sequences, 51% of them with a count of one. In total, the top ten clones hold over 20% of the sample.

Overall results and qualifications from the work: Compared with the aged group, the long-lived group had more naive CD4+ T cells, fewer expanded clones and increased TCR diversity, a pattern suggesting age selection. The percentage of naive T cells measured by flow cytometry correlated strongly with observed TCR beta diversity. Conclusive comparison of naive and antigen-experienced compartments was prevented by the profiling of bulk unsorted PBMCs. As age increased, observed TCR beta diversity per million T cells dropped in a roughly linear way, and a significant reduction was already evident by age about 36. The CMV infection status of donors was not known, potentially confounding age-related changes in expanded clonotypes. Estimates of total diversity from one million sequenced T cells were regarded as lower bounds and underestimates.

The donors were 40 or so Caucasian individuals from Russia, aged roughly 6 to 100 years, who were systemically healthy. Each donor gave about 9.7 milliliters of peripheral blood, drawn into EDTA-treated Vacutainer tubes. Ficoll-Paque density-gradient centrifugation was used to isolate PBMCs, with at least 6 million obtained per sample. Total RNA was extracted from PBMCs with Trizol reagent, with at least 6 micrograms obtained per sample. The percentages of naive CD45RAhigh/CD27high T cells were determined by flow cytometry on a PBMC aliquot from every donor. Sequences were obtained from blood. The chain employs TRBV12-3 or TRBV12-4 and TRBJ2-3; the D gene is possibly TRBD1, with 5 bases matching. This clonotype originated in a woman aged 55-70 years in good health. The nucleotide sequence is given as TGTGCCAGCAGCTTAACAGGTCCAACAGATACGCAGTATTTT. Translated, this gives CASSLTGPTDTQYF.